The sequence of this T cell receptor (beta chain) was determined in a study of shared clonotypes between healthy human individuals. Donors included only healthy HIV-negative adults lacking recent acute infections or vaccinations. As regards this clone: Its antigen is unidentified.

Original processing notes: In the immunoSEQ data, sequences were junction-only and lacked quality scores, so filtering differed. Assay: immunoSEQ multiplex PCR; the TCRdb copy retains only in-frame clones and omits some. V and J calls and clone size are those listed in that table; D and trimming were worked out from the DNA. The repertoire holds some 1,400,000 clones, with about 96% as singletons. Overall study results and limits: How much donors shared clonotypes was expected to be affected by sequencing depth. Relative to their counterparts shared across all four donors, non-shared clonotypes exhibited diminished generation probabilities.

Sequenced sample: naive CD4+ T cells sorted from blood. Subset: CD45RA+ positively selected. This sequence was found in a man aged 30 to 45 in good health.

Here the CDR3 reads CASSPPHLGLGDEQYF. As DNA, the CDR3 is TGTGCCAGCAGTCCCCCCCACCTTGGACTAGGGGACGAGCAGTACTTC. The rearrangement uses TRBV27 and TRBJ2-7, with 7 bases aligning to TRBD2. Per germline, CDR1 MNHEY and CDR2 SMNVEV (reference sequence). Trimming removed 5 bases from V and 5 bases from J; junction bases left unmatched: 15. The CDR3 length is 16 residues.